This T cell receptor (beta chain) was documented in a study of coeliac disease. This CDR3 is 17 amino acids long. The germline CDR1 and CDR2 sequences are SQVTM and ANQGSEA. Unmatched junction bases numbered 11, after V lost 2 bases and J lost 2 bases. Assay used: immunoSEQ multiplex PCR; TCRdb lists only in-frame clones, some missing. The sample carries a few thousand clones, about half recorded once. The table lists this clone with a few counts. The chain couples TRBV29-1 to TRBJ2-3; the match to TRBD2 covers 9 bases. The TCR comes from a man in his fifties or sixties with celiac disease on a gluten-free diet. The specimen was intraepithelial lymphocytes from the gut. This chain's CDR3 is CSVELAGGSANTDTQYF. The CDR3 region has the DNA TGCAGCGTTGAACTGGCGGGGGGGAGTGCGAACACAGATACGCAGTATTTT.